This T cell receptor beta chain was documented in a study of cytomegalovirus exposure and HLA in healthy donors. Study results and limitations: An analysis that was carried out later associated approximately 17,000 TCR beta sequences with HLA alleles at 0.05 false discovery rate.

The study ran its PCR with 60 Vbeta and 13 Jbeta primers. Authors' analysis steps: A follow-up analysis tallied 60 million to 85 million unique TCR beta chains, roughly 11 million shared. Repertoires were generated with immunoSEQ multiplex PCR, while TCRdb's copy carries only in-frame clones and drops some. That table supplies the V and J calls and clone size; D and trimming were determined from the DNA. The sample yields fewer than 85,000 clones, 78% seen once. The V and J ends lost 0 bases and 4 bases respectively, with 10 bases between them. The CDR3 loop spans 14 amino acids. Germline CDR1 reads SGDLS; CDR2 reads YYNGEE. This clone showed up just a few times. Its antigen is undetermined.

J is TRBJ1-2 and V is TRBV9; weak D call: TRBD1 (6 bases). The sequencing input was PBMCs. The sequence was obtained from a man younger than 35 in good health and CMV-seropositive. This chain's CDR3 is CASSVDGTSYGYTF. The CDR3 DNA sequence: TGTGCCAGCAGCGTAGACGGGACAAGCTATGGCTACACCTTC.